These T cell receptor beta chains were read from a single sample in a study of control samples from healthy donors and cancer patients. The table came from immunoSEQ multiplex PCR; TCRdb's copy has only in-frame clones and leaves some out. The table records about 160,000 clones, over 85% of them present only once. Specimen: blood. The origin of the receptors is a woman aged 60-75 years in good health. Both conserved end residues are part of each CDR3. D genes are given only for firm matches. The size field is filled for only some rows; it gives once, few, many or a size class.

D gene	clone size	V gene	J gene	CDR3 protein	CDR3 DNA
NA	NA	TRBV3-1/TRBV3-2	TRBJ2-7	CASSQDSAAISYEQYF	TGTGCCAGCAGCCAAGATTCGGCAGCCATCTCCTACGAGCAGTACTTC
NA	few	TRBV12-3/TRBV12-4	TRBJ2-5	CASSSPWETQYF	TGTGCCAGCAGTTCACCCTGGGAGACCCAGTACTTC
TRBD2	NA	TRBV5-1	TRBJ2-5	CASSLGAGGPVETQYF	TGCGCCAGCAGCTTGGGAGCGGGGGGGCCAGTGGAGACCCAGTACTTC
TRBD1	NA	TRBV7-2	TRBJ1-5	CASSTRGRGNQPQHF	TGTGCCAGCAGCACCAGGGGGCGCGGTAATCAGCCCCAGCATTTT
NA	NA	TRBV6-6	TRBJ2-3	CASSYSKETGTDTQYF	TGTGCCAGCAGTTACTCGAAGGAAACAGGGACAGATACGCAGTATTTT
NA	few	TRBV30	TRBJ1-1	CAWSVPMNTEAFF	TGTGCCTGGAGTGTACCTATGAACACTGAAGCTTTCTTT
NA	NA	TRBV6-5	TRBJ1-1	CASSQKGGLLGAFF	TGTGCCAGCAGTCAGAAGGGGGGCCTCCTTGGAGCTTTCTTT
TRBD1	NA	TRBV7-6	TRBJ1-1	CASSLSNTGDTEAFF	TGTGCCAGCAGCTTATCTAATACAGGGGACACTGAAGCTTTCTTT
NA	NA	TRBV7-2	TRBJ2-5	CASSLVQAGETQYF	TGTGCCAGCAGCTTAGTTCAAGCAGGAGAGACCCAGTACTTC
TRBD1	NA	TRBV5-1	TRBJ2-3	CASSLRDRGSSYHTQYF	TGCGCCAGCAGCTTGCGGGACAGGGGCTCAAGTTACCATACGCAGTATTTT
NA	NA	TRBV18	TRBJ2-5	CASSPTSAQETQYF	TGTGCCAGCTCACCCACAAGCGCCCAAGAGACCCAGTACTTC
NA	NA	TRBV6-2/TRBV6-3	TRBJ2-1	CASSYLPSAYNEQFF	TGTGCCAGCAGTTACTTACCGAGCGCCTACAATGAGCAGTTCTTC
TRBD1	NA	TRBV6-5	TRBJ1-1	CASSIGTGAEAFF	TGTGCCAGCAGTATAGGGACAGGAGCTGAAGCTTTCTTT
TRBD1	once	TRBV5-1	TRBJ1-1	CASSLSGQLNTEAFF	TGCGCCAGCAGCCTTTCGGGACAGCTGAACACTGAAGCTTTCTTT
NA	NA	TRBV18	TRBJ2-7	CASSPLRQTYEQYF	TGTGCCAGCTCACCACTTCGGCAGACCTACGAGCAGTACTTC
NA	NA	TRBV21-1	TRBJ2-7	CAITGTGASEQYF	TGTGCCATTACCGGGACAGGGGCCTCCGAGCAGTACTTC
NA	NA	TRBV3-1/TRBV3-2	TRBJ1-6	CASSQSVVGSPLHF	TGTGCCAGCAGCCAATCCGTAGTGGGGTCACCCCTCCACTTT